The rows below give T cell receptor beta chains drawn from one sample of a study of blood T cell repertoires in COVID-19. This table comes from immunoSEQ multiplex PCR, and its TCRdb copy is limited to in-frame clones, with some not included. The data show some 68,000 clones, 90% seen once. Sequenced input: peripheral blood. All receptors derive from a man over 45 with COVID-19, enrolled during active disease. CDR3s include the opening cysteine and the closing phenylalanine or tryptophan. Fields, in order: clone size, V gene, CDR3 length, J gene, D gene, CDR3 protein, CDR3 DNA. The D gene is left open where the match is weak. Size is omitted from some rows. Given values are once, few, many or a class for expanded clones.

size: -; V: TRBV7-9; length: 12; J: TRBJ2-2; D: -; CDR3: CASSLVLGELFF; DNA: TGTGCCAGCAGCTTAGTTCTCGGGGAGCTGTTTTTT
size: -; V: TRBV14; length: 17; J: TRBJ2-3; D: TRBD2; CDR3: CASSQDDAGASTDTQYF; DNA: TGTGCCAGCAGCCAAGATGACGCGGGAGCTAGCACAGATACGCAGTATTTT
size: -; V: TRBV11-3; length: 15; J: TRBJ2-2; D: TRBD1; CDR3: CASSRGQANTGELFF; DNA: TGTGCCAGCAGCAGGGGACAGGCGAACACCGGGGAGCTGTTTTTT
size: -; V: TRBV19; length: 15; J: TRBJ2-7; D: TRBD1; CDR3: CASSEPGGYAYEQYF; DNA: TGTGCCAGTAGCGAACCAGGGGGCTACGCCTACGAGCAGTACTTC
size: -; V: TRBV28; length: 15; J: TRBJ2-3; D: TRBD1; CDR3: CASRETGGASDTQYF; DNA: TGTGCCAGCAGGGAGACAGGGGGCGCTTCAGATACGCAGTATTTT
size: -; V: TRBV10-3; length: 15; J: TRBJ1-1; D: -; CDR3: CAITSVGTQNTEAFF; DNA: TGTGCCATCACCAGCGTGGGGACACAGAACACTGAAGCTTTCTTT
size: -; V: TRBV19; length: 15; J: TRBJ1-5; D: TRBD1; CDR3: CASSTGTGKKVAQHF; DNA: TGTGCCAGTAGTACCGGGACAGGGAAAAAGGTGGCCCAGCATTTT
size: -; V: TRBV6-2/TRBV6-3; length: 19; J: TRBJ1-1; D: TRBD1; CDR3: CASSPYTRQGRFMNTEAFF; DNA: TGTGCCAGCAGTCCCTACACTCGACAGGGGCGTTTCATGAACACTGAAGCTTTCTTT
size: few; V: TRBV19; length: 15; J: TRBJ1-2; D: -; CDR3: CASRDRQRTNYGYTF; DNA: TGTGCCAGTAGGGATCGACAGAGAACTAACTATGGCTACACCTTC
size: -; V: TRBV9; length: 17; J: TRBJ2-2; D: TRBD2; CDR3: CASSVVLAGPNTGELFF; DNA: TGTGCCAGCAGCGTAGTGCTAGCGGGACCAAACACCGGGGAGCTGTTTTTT
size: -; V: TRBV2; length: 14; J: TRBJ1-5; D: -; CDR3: CASSFPGQGQPQHF; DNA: TGTGCCAGCAGTTTTCCAGGGCAAGGGCAGCCCCAGCATTTT
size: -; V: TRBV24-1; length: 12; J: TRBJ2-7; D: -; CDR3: CATEGPSYEQYF; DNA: TGTGCCACCGAGGGCCCATCCTACGAGCAGTACTTC
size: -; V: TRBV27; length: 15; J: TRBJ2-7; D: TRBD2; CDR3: CASSFASGSVYEQYF; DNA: TGTGCCAGCAGTTTTGCTAGCGGGAGTGTCTACGAGCAGTACTTC
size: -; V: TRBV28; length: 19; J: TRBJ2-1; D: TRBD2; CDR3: CASTPPGLAGGQSYNEQFF; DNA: TGTGCCAGCACCCCCCCGGGACTAGCGGGAGGTCAGTCCTACAATGAGCAGTTCTTC
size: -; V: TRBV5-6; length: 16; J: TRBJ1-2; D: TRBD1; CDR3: CASSLARTGEIFGYTF; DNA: TGTGCCAGCAGCTTGGCGAGGACAGGGGAGATCTTCGGCTACACCTTC
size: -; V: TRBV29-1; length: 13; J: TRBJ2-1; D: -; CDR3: CSSRLDSYNEQFF; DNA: TGCAGCTCACGACTAGACTCCTACAATGAGCAGTTCTTC
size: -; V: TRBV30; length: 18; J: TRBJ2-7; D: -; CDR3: CAWSVRLTRTSLTYEQYF; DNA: TGTGCCTGGAGTGTAAGGTTAACCAGAACTAGTCTAACCTACGAGCAGTACTTC
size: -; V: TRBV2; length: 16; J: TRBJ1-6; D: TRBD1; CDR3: CASRDPGQGVGSPLHF; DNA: TGTGCCAGCAGAGACCCGGGACAGGGGGTGGGATCCCCCCTCCACTTT
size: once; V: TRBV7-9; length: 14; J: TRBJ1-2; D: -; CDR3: CASSSLAGGYGYTF; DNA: TGTGCCAGCAGCTCCCTGGCAGGAGGCTATGGCTACACCTTC
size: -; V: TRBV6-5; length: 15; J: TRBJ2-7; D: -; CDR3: CASIRYGSGSYEQYF; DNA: TGTGCCAGCATAAGGTACGGGAGTGGTTCCTACGAGCAGTACTTC
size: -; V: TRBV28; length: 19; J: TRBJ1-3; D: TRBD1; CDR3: CASSLSWDRLKFSGNTIYF; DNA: TGTGCCAGCAGTTTATCTTGGGACAGGCTAAAGTTCTCTGGAAACACCATATATTTT
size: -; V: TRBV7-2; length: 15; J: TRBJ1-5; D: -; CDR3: CASSLVGNGNQPQHF; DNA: TGTGCCAGCAGCTTAGTGGGTAACGGGAATCAGCCCCAGCATTTT
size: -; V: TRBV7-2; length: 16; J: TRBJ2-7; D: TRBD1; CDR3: CASSPGLGQGILEQYF; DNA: TGTGCCAGCAGCCCGGGATTGGGACAGGGTATCCTCGAGCAGTACTTC
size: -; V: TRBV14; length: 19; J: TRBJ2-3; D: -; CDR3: CASSQDSHFSGPRTDTQYF; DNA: TGTGCCAGCAGCCAAGATTCCCACTTCAGCGGCCCACGCACAGATACGCAGTATTTT
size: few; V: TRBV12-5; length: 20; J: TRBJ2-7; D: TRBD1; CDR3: CASGLVNPGQAVRPTYEQYF; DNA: TGTGCTAGTGGTTTGGTAAACCCGGGACAGGCCGTTAGACCAACCTACGAGCAGTACTTC
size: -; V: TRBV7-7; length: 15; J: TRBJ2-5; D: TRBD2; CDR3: CASSSGTSGQETQYF; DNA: TGTGCTAGCAGCTCCGGGACTAGCGGCCAAGAGACCCAGTACTTC
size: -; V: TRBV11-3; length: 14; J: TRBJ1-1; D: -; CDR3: CASSLRGGDTEAFF; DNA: TGTGCCAGCAGCCTTCGGGGAGGGGACACTGAAGCTTTCTTT
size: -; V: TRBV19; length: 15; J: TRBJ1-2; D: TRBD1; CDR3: CASSMRDRGRDGYTF; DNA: TGTGCCAGTAGTATGAGAGACAGGGGGCGCGATGGCTACACCTTC
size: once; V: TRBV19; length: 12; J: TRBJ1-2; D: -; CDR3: CASSMTESGYTF; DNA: TGTGCCAGTAGTATGACTGAGAGTGGCTACACCTTC
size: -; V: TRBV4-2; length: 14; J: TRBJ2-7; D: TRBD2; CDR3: CASSQPSGAYEQYF; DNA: TGTGCCAGCAGCCAGCCTAGCGGGGCCTACGAGCAGTACTTC
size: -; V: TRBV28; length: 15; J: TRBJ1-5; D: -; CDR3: CASSLAASGDQPQHF; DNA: TGTGCCAGCAGTTTAGCGGCGTCAGGGGATCAGCCCCAGCATTTT
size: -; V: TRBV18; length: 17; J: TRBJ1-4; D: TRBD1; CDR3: CASSPRMPGQDNEKLFF; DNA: TGTGCCAGCTCACCCCGAATGCCGGGACAGGATAATGAAAAACTGTTTTTT
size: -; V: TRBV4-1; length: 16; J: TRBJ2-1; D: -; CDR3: CASSQESRTAYNEQFF; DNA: TGCGCCAGCAGCCAAGAATCGAGGACAGCCTACAATGAGCAGTTCTTC
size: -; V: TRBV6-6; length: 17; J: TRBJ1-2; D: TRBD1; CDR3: CASSRGRGTGLGYGYTF; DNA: TGTGCCAGCAGTCGTGGTCGGGGGACAGGTTTGGGTTATGGCTACACCTTC
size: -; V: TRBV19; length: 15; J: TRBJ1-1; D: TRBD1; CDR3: CASLPGTGLNTEAFF; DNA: TGTGCCAGCCTTCCCGGGACAGGGCTGAACACTGAAGCTTTCTTT
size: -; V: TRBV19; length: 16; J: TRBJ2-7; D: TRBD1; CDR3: CASSIGGPDRVYEQYF; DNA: TGTGCCAGTAGTATAGGGGGCCCGGACAGGGTCTACGAGCAGTACTTC
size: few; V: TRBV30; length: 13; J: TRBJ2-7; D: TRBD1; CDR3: CAWRRQGAYEQYF; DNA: TGTGCCTGGAGAAGGCAGGGGGCCTACGAGCAGTACTTC
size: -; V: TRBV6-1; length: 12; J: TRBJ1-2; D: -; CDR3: CASSKQGDGYTF; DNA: TGTGCCAGCAGTAAACAGGGCGATGGCTACACCTTC
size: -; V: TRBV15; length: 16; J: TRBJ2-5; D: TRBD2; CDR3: CATSRAKREVAETQYF; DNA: TGTGCCACCAGCAGAGCAAAGCGGGAGGTTGCAGAGACCCAGTACTTC
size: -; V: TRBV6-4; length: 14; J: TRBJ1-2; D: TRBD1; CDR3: CASSDSGTASGYTF; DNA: TGTGCCAGCAGTGACTCAGGGACAGCCTCAGGCTACACCTTC